The clone carrying this T cell receptor (beta chain) was observed a handful of times. A single record per CDR3 protein comes from TCRdb applying MiXCR to the RT-PCR reads. The sample consists of more than 550,000 distinct CDR3 sequences, roughly 12% of them appearing once. The sample belongs to a study of response to subunit inactivated influenza vaccine. Germline loops: CDR1 DFQATT, CDR2 SNEGSKA (reference sequence). V was clipped by 2 bases and J by 4 bases, with 15 bases between them. This CDR3 comprises 15 residues. The same specimen was also included in a second study, on T cells expressing NK-cell markers. That study reports: 5'RACE template switching built TCR beta cDNA with unique molecular identifiers. Sorting in several experiments was restricted by an anti-gamma-delta TCR antibody to alpha-beta TCR T cells.

The chain employs TRBV20-1 and TRBJ2-1; a weak D match, TRBD2 (5 bases). This TCR was recovered from a man over 45 who received an inactivated influenza vaccine. The sequenced sample was PBMCs from blood, obtained on the day of vaccination. As DNA, the CDR3 is TGCAGTGCTAGACCGGGCGGGCGCGTTTACAATGAGCAGTTCTTC. This sequence encodes CSARPGGRVYNEQFF.